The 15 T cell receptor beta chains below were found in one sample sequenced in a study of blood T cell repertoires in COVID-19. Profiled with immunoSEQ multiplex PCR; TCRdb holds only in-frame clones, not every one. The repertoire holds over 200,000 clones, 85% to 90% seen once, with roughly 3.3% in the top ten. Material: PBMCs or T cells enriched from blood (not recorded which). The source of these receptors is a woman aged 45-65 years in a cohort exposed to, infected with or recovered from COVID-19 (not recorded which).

In nucleotides, the CDR3 is TGTGCCAGCAGCTTAGAAGCCTACGCTGAGCAGTTCTTC. Translating it yields CASSLEAYAEQFF. The gene calls are TRBV11-2 and TRBJ2-1; no clear D gene. This CDR3 has 13 residues. Germline CDR1 and CDR2: SGHAT and FQNNGV. V was shortened by 0 bases and J by 9 bases, with 9 bases between the two germline ends.

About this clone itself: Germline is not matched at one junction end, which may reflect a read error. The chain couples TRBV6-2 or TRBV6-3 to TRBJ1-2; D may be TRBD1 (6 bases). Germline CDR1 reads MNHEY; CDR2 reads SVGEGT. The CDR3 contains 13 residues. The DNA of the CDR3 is TGTGCCAGCACTTACAGGGAGTTTGATGGCTACACCTTC. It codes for CASTYREFDGYTF.

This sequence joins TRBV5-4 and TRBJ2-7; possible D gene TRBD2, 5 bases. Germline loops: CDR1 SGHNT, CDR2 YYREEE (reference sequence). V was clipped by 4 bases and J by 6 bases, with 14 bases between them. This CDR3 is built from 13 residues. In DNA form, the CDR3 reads TGTGCCAGCAGCCCTGATAGAGGAGGCGAGCAGTACTTC. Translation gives CASSPDRGGEQYF.

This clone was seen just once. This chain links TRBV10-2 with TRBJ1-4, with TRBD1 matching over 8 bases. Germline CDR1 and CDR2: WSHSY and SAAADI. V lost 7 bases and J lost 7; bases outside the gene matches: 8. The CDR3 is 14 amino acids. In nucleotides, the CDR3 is TGCGCCAGCACTTCCAGGGGGCTCGGTGAAAAACTGTTTTTT. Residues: CASTSRGLGEKLFF.

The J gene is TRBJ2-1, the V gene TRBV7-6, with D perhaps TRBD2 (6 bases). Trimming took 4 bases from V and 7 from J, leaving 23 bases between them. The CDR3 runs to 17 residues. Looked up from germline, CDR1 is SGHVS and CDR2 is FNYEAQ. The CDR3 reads CASSYPPRGAPWNEQFF. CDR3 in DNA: TGTGCCAGCAGCTACCCCCCTCGCGGGGCCCCTTGGAATGAGCAGTTCTTC. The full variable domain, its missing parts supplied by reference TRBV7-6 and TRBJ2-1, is GAGVSQSPRYKVTKRGQDVALRCDPISGHVSLYWYRQALGQGPEFLTYFNYEAQQDKSGLPNDRFSAERPEGSISTLTIQRTEQRDSAMYRCASSYPPRGAPWNEQFFGPGTRLTVL.

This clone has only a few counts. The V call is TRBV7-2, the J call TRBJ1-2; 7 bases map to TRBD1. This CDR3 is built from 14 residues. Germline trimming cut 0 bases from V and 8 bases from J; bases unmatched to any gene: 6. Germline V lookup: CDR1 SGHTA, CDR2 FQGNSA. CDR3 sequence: CASSLAGTVGGYTF. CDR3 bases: TGTGCCAGCAGCTTAGCGGGGACAGTGGGGGGCTACACCTTC.

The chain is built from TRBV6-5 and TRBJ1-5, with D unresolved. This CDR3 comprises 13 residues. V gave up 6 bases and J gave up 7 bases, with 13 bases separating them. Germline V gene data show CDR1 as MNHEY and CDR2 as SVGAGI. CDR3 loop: CASSPTIRQPQHF. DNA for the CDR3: TGTGCCAGCAGCCCGACGATCAGGCAGCCCCAGCATTTT.

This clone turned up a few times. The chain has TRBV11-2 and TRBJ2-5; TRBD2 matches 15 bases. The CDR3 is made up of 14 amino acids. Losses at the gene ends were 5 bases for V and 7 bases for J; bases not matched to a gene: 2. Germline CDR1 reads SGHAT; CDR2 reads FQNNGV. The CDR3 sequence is CASSGTSGGSTQYF. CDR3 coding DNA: TGTGCCAGCAGCGGGACTAGCGGGGGGTCGACCCAGTACTTC.

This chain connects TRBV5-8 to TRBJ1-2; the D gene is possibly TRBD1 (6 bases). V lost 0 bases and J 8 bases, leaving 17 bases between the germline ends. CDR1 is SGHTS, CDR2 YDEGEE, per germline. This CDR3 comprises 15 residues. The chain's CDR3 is CASSLVTGLAGGYTF. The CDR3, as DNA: TGTGCCAGCAGCTTGGTTACAGGGTTAGCCGGCGGCTACACCTTC.

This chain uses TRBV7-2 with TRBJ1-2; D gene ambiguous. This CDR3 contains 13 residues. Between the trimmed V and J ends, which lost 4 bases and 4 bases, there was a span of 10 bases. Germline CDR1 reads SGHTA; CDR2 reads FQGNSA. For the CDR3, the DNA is TGTGCCAGCAGCTCTCTAGGCCTCTATGGCTACACCTTC. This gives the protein CASSSLGLYGYTF.

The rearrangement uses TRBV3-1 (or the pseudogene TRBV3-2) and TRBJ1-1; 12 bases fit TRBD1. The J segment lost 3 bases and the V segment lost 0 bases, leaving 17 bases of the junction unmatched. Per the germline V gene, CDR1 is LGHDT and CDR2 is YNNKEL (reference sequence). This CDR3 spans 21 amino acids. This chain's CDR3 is CASSQESVGTGGNFWDTEAFF. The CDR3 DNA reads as TGTGCCAGCAGCCAAGAAAGTGTTGGGACAGGGGGCAATTTCTGGGACACTGAAGCTTTCTTT.

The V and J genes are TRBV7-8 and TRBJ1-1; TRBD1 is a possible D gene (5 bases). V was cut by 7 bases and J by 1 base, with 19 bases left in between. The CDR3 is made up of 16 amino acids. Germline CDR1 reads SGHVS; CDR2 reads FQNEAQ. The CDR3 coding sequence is TGTGCCAGCACTCACCCCCCGGGACTGAGGAACACTGAAGCTTTCTTT. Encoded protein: CASTHPPGLRNTEAFF.

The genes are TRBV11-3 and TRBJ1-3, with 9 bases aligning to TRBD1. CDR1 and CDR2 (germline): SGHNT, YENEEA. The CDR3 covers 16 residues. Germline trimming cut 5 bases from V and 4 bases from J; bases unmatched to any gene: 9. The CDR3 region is CASSPGTGMYGNTIYF. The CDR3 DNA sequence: TGTGCCAGCAGCCCAGGGACAGGGATGTACGGAAACACCATATATTTT.

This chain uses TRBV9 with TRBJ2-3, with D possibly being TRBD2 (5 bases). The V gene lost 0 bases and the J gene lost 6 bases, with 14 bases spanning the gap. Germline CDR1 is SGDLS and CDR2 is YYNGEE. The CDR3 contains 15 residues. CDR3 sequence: CASSVVGVRGDTQYF. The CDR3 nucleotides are TGTGCCAGCAGCGTAGTTGGGGTTAGAGGGGATACGCAGTATTTT.

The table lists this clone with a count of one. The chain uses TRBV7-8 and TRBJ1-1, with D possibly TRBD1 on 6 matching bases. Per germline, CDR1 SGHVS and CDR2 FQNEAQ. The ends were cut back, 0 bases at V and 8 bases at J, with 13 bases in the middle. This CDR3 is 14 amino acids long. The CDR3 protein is CASSLASTGREAFF. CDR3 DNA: TGTGCCAGCAGCTTAGCTTCGACAGGCCGGGAAGCTTTCTTT.